The 4 T cell receptor beta chains below were found in one sample sequenced in a study of patients and donors after allogeneic stem cell transplantation. MiXCR, run by TCRdb on the RT-PCR reads, gives a single entry per CDR3 protein. The table has roughly 230,000 distinct CDR3 sequences, 13% to 15% seen once; the top ten hold 11%. The sequencing sample was made of blood, either unsorted or a sorted T cell fraction (not recorded which). The receptors were sampled from a human donor who was either an allogeneic HSCT recipient or a stem cell or donor lymphocyte infusion donor (not recorded which). It is not recorded whose cells these are; they may come from a transplant donor.

The chain's CDR3 is CATSEQGLAGTDTQYF. The CDR3 nucleotides read TGTGCCACCAGTGAGCAAGGACTAGCGGGCACAGATACGCAGTATTTT. The chain recombines TRBV24-1 with TRBJ2-3; 10 positions agree with TRBD2. The CDR3 is 16 amino acids. The V and J ends lost 4 bases and 1 base, in that order; junction bases with no gene match: 4. In germline, CDR1 is KGHDR, CDR2 SFDVKD.

This clonotype was seen many times. The rearrangement joins TRBV12-3 or TRBV12-4 to TRBJ2-1; 11 nucleotides match TRBD2. There are 14 residues in the CDR3. The junction had 11 bases not matched to a gene; V was cut back by 9 bases and J by 10 bases. The CDR3 DNA reads TGTGCCAGTCGTAGTACTAGCGGGAGTTGGGAGCAGTTCTTC. It codes for CASRSTSGSWEQFF.

In its sample, this clonotype was seen a few times. This chain connects TRBV3-1 to TRBJ2-2; D gene ambiguous. Germline CDR1 reads LGHDT; CDR2 reads YNNKEL (reference sequence). The CDR3 extends over 13 amino acids. V lost 5 bases and J 7 bases, leaving 11 bases between the germline ends. CDR3 in DNA: TGTGCCAGCAGCGTACAGAGAGGCGGGGAGCTGTTTTTT. This codes for CASSVQRGGELFF.

The chain is built from TRBV4-3 and TRBJ2-3, with D perhaps TRBD2 (6 bases). Germline-derived CDR1 and CDR2 are LGHNA and YSLEER. The CDR3 contains 15 residues. V lost 4 bases to trimming and J lost 6 bases, with 17 bases between them. Here the CDR3 DNA reads TGCGCCAGCAGCCTCTTAGTCTGGGGGGAGGATACGCAGTATTTT. Residues: CASSLLVWGEDTQYF.